A selection of T cell receptor beta chains follows, all from one sample in a study of blood T cell repertoires in COVID-19. The method was immunoSEQ multiplex PCR; TCRdb's version includes in-frame clones alone and lacks a portion of them. The repertoire holds over 250,000 clones, with around 90% as singletons. The sequenced sample was peripheral blood. Receptors were obtained from a man aged 50 to 60 with acute or convalescent COVID-19. Both conserved end residues are part of each CDR3. The D gene is left open where the match is weak. Size values are once, few and many counts, or a class for expanded clones, and some rows have none.

CASRRDRANTEAFF | TGTGCCAGCAGACGGGACAGGGCGAACACTGAAGCTTTCTTT | NA | TRBV21-1 | NA | TRBJ1-1
CASSLGLANYNEQFF | TGTGCCAGCAGCTTAGGACTAGCTAACTACAATGAGCAGTTCTTC | NA | TRBV7-3 | TRBD2 | TRBJ2-1
CASSQASDREYEQYF | TGTGCCAGCAGCCAAGCCTCGGACAGGGAATACGAGCAGTACTTC | NA | TRBV3-1/TRBV3-2 | TRBD1 | TRBJ2-7
CASSLSTSGGPAGELFF | TGCGCCAGCAGCCTGTCGACTAGCGGGGGCCCTGCCGGGGAGCTGTTTTTT | NA | TRBV5-1 | TRBD2 | TRBJ2-2
CASSRGLAGGHPEETQYF | TGCGCCAGCAGCCGTGGACTAGCGGGGGGACACCCCGAAGAGACCCAGTACTTC | NA | TRBV4-1 | TRBD2 | TRBJ2-5
CAWSREVENSPLHF | TGTGCCTGGAGTAGGGAGGTAGAGAATTCACCCCTCCACTTT | NA | TRBV30 | NA | TRBJ1-6
CASGRGAWYEQYF | TGTGCCAGCGGGCGGGGGGCATGGTACGAGCAGTACTTC | NA | TRBV27 | TRBD2 | TRBJ2-7
CASSLGAGSGETQYF | TGTGCCAGCAGCTTAGGAGCAGGGTCGGGAGAGACCCAGTACTTC | NA | TRBV11-2 | NA | TRBJ2-5
CASSPDRANGYTF | TGTGCCAGCAGCCCGGACAGGGCGAATGGCTACACCTTC | NA | TRBV12-3/TRBV12-4 | TRBD1 | TRBJ1-2
CSVGSLGWSTEAFF | TGCAGCGTTGGAAGTTTGGGTTGGAGCACTGAAGCTTTCTTT | NA | TRBV29-1 | NA | TRBJ1-1
CASSGAEAQETQYF | TGCGCCAGCAGCGGGGCAGAAGCCCAAGAGACCCAGTACTTC | NA | TRBV5-1 | NA | TRBJ2-5
CASSIQGPPYYGYTF | TGTGCCAGCTCAATACAGGGGCCCCCCTACTATGGCTACACCTTC | NA | TRBV18 | TRBD1 | TRBJ1-2
CASSLVPGEQYF | TGTGCCAGCAGCTTAGTCCCGGGGGAGCAGTACTTC | many | TRBV13 | NA | TRBJ2-7
CASSPGDTNYGYTF | TGTGCCAGCTCACCGGGAGACACAAACTATGGCTACACCTTC | NA | TRBV18 | NA | TRBJ1-2
CASSSRGQGTGELFF | TGTGCCAGCAGCTCCCGGGGACAGGGCACCGGGGAGCTGTTTTTT | NA | TRBV5-4 | TRBD1 | TRBJ2-2
CASSLTLAGGQNTGELFF | TGCGCCAGCAGCTTAACGCTAGCGGGGGGCCAGAACACCGGGGAGCTGTTTTTT | NA | TRBV5-1 | TRBD2 | TRBJ2-2
CASSLTRQGDGYTF | TGTGCCAGCAGCCTCACCCGACAGGGGGATGGCTACACCTTC | once | TRBV2 | TRBD1 | TRBJ1-2
CASSHSLAGNTDTQYF | TGTGCCAGCAGCCATAGTTTGGCGGGGAACACAGATACGCAGTATTTT | NA | TRBV3-1/TRBV3-2 | NA | TRBJ2-3
CASSQGVTRANEKLFF | TGTGCCAGCAGCCAAGGCGTAACCCGGGCTAATGAAAAACTGTTTTTT | NA | TRBV3-1/TRBV3-2 | NA | TRBJ1-4
CASSIDTISGNTIYF | TGTGCCAGTAGTATCGACACAATCTCTGGAAACACCATATATTTT | NA | TRBV19 | NA | TRBJ1-3
CASSSGGGIGKNIQYF | TGCGCCAGCAGCTCGGGCGGGGGGATCGGCAAAAACATTCAGTACTTC | NA | TRBV5-1 | TRBD2 | TRBJ2-4
CSASGPTVLGNTIYF | TGCAGTGCTAGTGGACCTACAGTCCTTGGAAACACCATATATTTT | NA | TRBV20-1 | NA | TRBJ1-3
CASSRTSGNTGELFF | TGTGCCAGCAGCAGGACTAGCGGGAACACCGGGGAGCTGTTTTTT | once | TRBV3-1/TRBV3-2 | TRBD2 | TRBJ2-2
CASSPGTGSYEQYF | TGTGCCAGCAGCCCGGGGACAGGTTCCTACGAGCAGTACTTC | NA | TRBV11-2 | TRBD1 | TRBJ2-7
CASSQGQMGIQPQHF | TGTGCCAGCAGCCAGGGACAGATGGGAATTCAGCCCCAGCATTTT | NA | TRBV6-5 | TRBD1 | TRBJ1-5
CASSVEGEAEAFF | TGTGCCAGCAGTGTAGAAGGGGAGGCTGAAGCTTTCTTT | NA | TRBV2 | NA | TRBJ1-1
CASWTGRGTIYF | TGTGCCAGCTGGACAGGGCGGGGAACCATATATTTT | NA | TRBV27 | TRBD1 | TRBJ1-3
CASSSRDSPGYTF | TGTGCCAGCAGCTCCCGGGACAGCCCTGGCTACACCTTC | NA | TRBV5-5 | TRBD1 | TRBJ1-2
CASRIGGESSGNTIYF | TGTGCCAGCAGAATAGGGGGTGAGAGCTCTGGAAACACCATATATTTT | NA | TRBV7-9 | NA | TRBJ1-3
CASSGALEGGYTF | TGTGCCAGCAGCGGGGCCCTAGAAGGAGGCTACACCTTC | NA | TRBV7-6 | NA | TRBJ1-2
CASSQDYGGSSYNSPLHF | TGTGCCAGCAGCCAAGATTACGGGGGGAGCTCCTATAATTCACCCCTCCACTTT | NA | TRBV14 | NA | TRBJ1-6
CAWSVLGNEQFF | TGTGCCTGGAGTGTACTAGGGAATGAGCAGTTCTTC | NA | TRBV30 | NA | TRBJ2-1
CASSPTGGQPQHF | TGTGCCAGCAGTCCTACAGGGGGTCAGCCCCAGCATTTT | NA | TRBV12-3/TRBV12-4 | TRBD1 | TRBJ1-5
CASSLQGAPTEKLFF | TGTGCCAGCAGCCTGCAGGGGGCCCCTACTGAAAAACTGTTTTTT | NA | TRBV11-2 | TRBD1 | TRBJ1-4
CAWRRGGRETQYF | TGTGCCTGGAGAAGGGGGGGGAGAGAGACCCAGTACTTC | NA | TRBV30 | NA | TRBJ2-5
CASSILAGGTGFF | TGTGCCAGCAGCATCCTAGCGGGGGGAACAGGATTCTTC | NA | TRBV7-2 | TRBD2 | TRBJ2-1
CAGGGPGQPQHF | TGTGCGGGGGGGGGACCGGGCCAGCCCCAGCATTTT | NA | TRBV30 | NA | TRBJ1-5
CASSLERLTGADTQYF | TGTGCCAGCAGCTTAGAGCGCCTTACCGGCGCAGATACGCAGTATTTT | NA | TRBV7-6 | NA | TRBJ2-3
CASSYGAINYGYTF | TGTGCCAGCAGTTACGGGGCCATAAACTATGGCTACACCTTC | NA | TRBV6-5 | NA | TRBJ1-2
CASSDPRRGNTIYF | TGTGCCAGCAGTGACCCCCGTAGAGGAAACACCATATATTTT | NA | TRBV6-1 | NA | TRBJ1-3
CASSTGQVNTEAFF | TGTGCCAGTAGTACCGGACAGGTGAACACTGAAGCTTTCTTT | NA | TRBV19 | TRBD1 | TRBJ1-1
CASSHQYSNQPQHF | TGTGCCAGCAGCCACCAGTATAGCAATCAGCCCCAGCATTTT | few | TRBV3-1/TRBV3-2 | NA | TRBJ1-5